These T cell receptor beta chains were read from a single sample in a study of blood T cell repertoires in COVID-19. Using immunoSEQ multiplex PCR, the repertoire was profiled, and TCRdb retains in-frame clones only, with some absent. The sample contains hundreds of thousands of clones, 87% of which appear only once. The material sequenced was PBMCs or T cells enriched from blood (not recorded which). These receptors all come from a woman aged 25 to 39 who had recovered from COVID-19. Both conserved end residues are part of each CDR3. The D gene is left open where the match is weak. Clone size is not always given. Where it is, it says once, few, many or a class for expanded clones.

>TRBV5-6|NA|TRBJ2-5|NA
CASSLVASETQYF
TGTGCCAGCAGCTTGGTTGCGTCGGAGACCCAGTACTTC
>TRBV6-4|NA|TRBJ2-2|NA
CASSDSRSGELFF
TGTGCCAGCAGTGACTCGCGTTCCGGGGAGCTGTTTTTT
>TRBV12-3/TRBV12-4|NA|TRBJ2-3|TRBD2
CASKGRDLDTQYF
TGTGCCAGCAAGGGGAGGGATCTAGATACGCAGTATTTT
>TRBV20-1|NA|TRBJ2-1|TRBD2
CSASRASGRPHEQFF
TGCAGTGCTAGTAGGGCTAGCGGGAGGCCCCATGAGCAGTTCTTC
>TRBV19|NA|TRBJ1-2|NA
CASSPPRGGYTF
TGTGCCAGTAGTCCCCCTCGGGGGGGCTACACCTTC
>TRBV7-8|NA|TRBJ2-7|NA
CASSLGQAVYEQYF
TGTGCCAGCAGCTTAGGGCAGGCTGTCTACGAGCAGTACTTC
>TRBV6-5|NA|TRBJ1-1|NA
CASSSGSPEAFF
TGTGCCAGCAGCTCCGGGAGCCCTGAGGCTTTCTTT
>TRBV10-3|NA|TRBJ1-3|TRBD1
CASRDSRSGNTIYF
TGTGCCTCCCGGGACAGTCGCTCTGGAAACACCATATATTTT
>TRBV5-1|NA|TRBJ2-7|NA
CASSTGQPYEQYF
TGCGCCAGCAGCACAGGACAGCCCTACGAGCAGTACTTC
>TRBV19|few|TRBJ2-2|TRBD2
CASSTPGLAGLDGELFF
TGTGCCAGTAGTACCCCGGGACTAGCGGGATTGGACGGGGAGCTGTTTTTT
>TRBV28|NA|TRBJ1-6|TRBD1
CASRDPGQGARTLHF
TGTGCCAGCAGGGACCCGGGACAGGGGGCGCGAACCCTCCACTTT
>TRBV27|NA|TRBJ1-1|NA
CASILLGGNTEAFF
TGTGCCAGCATCTTATTAGGAGGGAACACTGAAGCTTTCTTT
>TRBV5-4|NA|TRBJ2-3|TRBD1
CASTHDRGPPTDTQYF
TGTGCCAGCACCCACGACAGGGGGCCTCCCACAGATACGCAGTATTTT
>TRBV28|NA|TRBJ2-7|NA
CASGLRSYEQYF
TGTGCCAGCGGTTTGAGGTCCTACGAGCAGTACTTC
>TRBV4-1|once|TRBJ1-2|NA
CASSYSRDSGGYTF
TGCGCCAGCAGCTACAGCCGGGACTCAGGGGGCTACACCTTC
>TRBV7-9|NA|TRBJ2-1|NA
CASSGTPSYNEQFF
TGTGCCAGCAGCGGGACTCCCTCCTACAATGAGCAGTTCTTC
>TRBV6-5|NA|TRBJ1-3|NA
CASSRGGGNTIYF
TGTGCCAGCTCTAGGGGAGGTGGAAACACCATATATTTT
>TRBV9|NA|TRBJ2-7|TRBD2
CASSPREGGFYEQYF
TGTGCCAGCAGCCCCCGGGAGGGTGGTTTCTACGAGCAGTACTTC
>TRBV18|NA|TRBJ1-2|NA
CASSPQGESGYTF
TGTGCCAGCTCACCACAGGGGGAAAGTGGCTACACCTTC
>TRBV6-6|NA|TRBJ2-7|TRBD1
CASSPSPTGTYEQYF
TGTGCCAGCAGTCCGTCGCCGACAGGGACCTACGAGCAGTACTTC
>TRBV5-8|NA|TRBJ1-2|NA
CASSWAPGYTF
TGTGCCAGCAGCTGGGCCCCTGGCTACACCTTC